This TCR beta chain originates from a study of shared clonotypes between healthy human individuals. In the authors' methods: There were no quality scores in the junction-only immunoSEQ sequences, so filtering differed. Profiling relied on immunoSEQ multiplex PCR, and the TCRdb table lists in-frame clones only, not all of them. Clone size and the V and J calls come from that table; the DNA yielded D and trimming. The repertoire holds approximately 940,000 clones, approximately 76% seen once, with approximately 1.5% in the top ten. All donors were healthy HIV-negative adults lacking recent acute infections or vaccinations. CD45RA+ naive and CD45RA-negative memory subsets were separated from CD4+ cells. Germline V gene data show CDR1 as LGHNA and CDR2 as YSLEER. The CDR3 totals 14 residues. V lost 0 bases and J lost 15, with 18 bases in between. Study-level points and caveats: Estimated richness values were generally larger in naive subsets than in memory subsets.

Notes on this clone: Its antigen is not known.

This sequence was found in a man between 18 and 29 years old in good health. The specimen was memory CD4+ T cells sorted from blood. Documented subset: CD45RA-negative fraction. The V call is TRBV4-3, the J call TRBJ2-1, with no clear D. As DNA, the CDR3 is TGCGCCAGCAGCCAAGAGTATAAGGCACCGACACTGTTCTTC. This codes for CASSQEYKAPTLFF.